This TCR beta chain was captured by sequencing in a study of shared clonotypes between healthy human individuals. Notes on the study in general: Only blood underwent sampling, and tissue repertoires likely differ.

The V gene's germline CDR1 is MNHEY and CDR2 SMNVEV (reference sequence). The CDR3 is 13 amino acids. Trimming removed 8 bases from V and 6 bases from J; junction bases left unmatched: 6. As to this clone: Antigen unknown.

At a deep level, the assay was run. Libraries were prepared by immunoSEQ multiplex PCR; TCRdb keeps only in-frame clonotypes and omits some of them. This sample has approximately 480,000 clones; 75% to 80% occur once, and the top ten carry around 12%. The chain couples TRBV27 to TRBJ2-7; 11 nucleotides align to TRBD2. The sequencing input was PBMCs. The source is a middle-aged woman in good health. Some clones in this sample may be carry-over from other donors' samples. The CDR3 DNA reads as TGTGCCAGCTCTAGCGGGAGGCTTTTCGAGCAGTACTTC. Translating it yields CASSSGRLFEQYF.